This T cell receptor beta chain was identified during a study of T cell responses to AZD1222 COVID-19 vaccine. V lost 9 bases and J lost 0, with 13 bases in between. Germline CDR1 reads MDHEN; CDR2 reads SYDVKM. The CDR3 contains 14 residues. Clones were sequenced by immunoSEQ multiplex PCR, and TCRdb holds only the in-frame ones, with some missing. The table lists some 130,000 clones, approximately 85% of them singletons. General study findings and limits: Donors were largely white British and mainly female; clonal diversity was possibly underestimated. Nearly half of spike-specific TCRs reportedly go after variant regions that carry no mutations.

A remark on this clone: Antigen: not known.

The chain couples TRBV28 to TRBJ2-3; D is possibly TRBD1 (5 bases). The clonotype originates from an adult who received the MenACWY meningococcal vaccine as a control. Specimen: peripheral blood, collected 28 days after the second dose of the MenACWY control vaccine. CDR3 nucleotide sequence: TGTGCCAGTCTGATGACAGCAAGCACAGATACGCAGTATTTT. Translation: CASLMTASTDTQYF.